The 32 T cell receptor beta chains listed next were all sequenced from one sample in a study of siplizumab effects on memory and regulatory T cells. The method was immunoSEQ multiplex PCR; TCRdb's version includes in-frame clones alone and lacks a portion of them. Altogether about 100,000 clones are present, around 92% being singletons, with the ten largest covering approximately 0.66%. Sequenced input: Tregs sorted from blood. Receptors were obtained from a human donor in good health.

This chain uses TRBV5-4 with TRBJ2-1, with 10 bases identical to TRBD2. There are 15 residues in the CDR3. CDR1 and CDR2 (germline): SGHNT, YYREEE (reference sequence). The V and J ends lost 5 bases and 4 bases, in that order; junction bases with no gene match: 6. The CDR3: CASSYRTSGYNEQFF. Here the CDR3 DNA reads TGTGCCAGCAGTTATCGGACTAGCGGTTACAATGAGCAGTTCTTC.

V gene TRBV27 combines with J gene TRBJ1-1, with TRBD1 matching 7 bases. Unmatched junction bases numbered 5, after V lost 3 bases and J lost 4 bases. Germline assignment: CDR1 MNHEY and CDR2 SMNVEV (reference sequence). The CDR3 consists of 14 residues. The CDR3 DNA sequence: TGTGCCAGCAGTTTGAGGGCAGGGGGCACTGAAGCTTTCTTT. This translates into CASSLRAGGTEAFF.

CDR3 amino acids: CAINGEETRLGYTF. The CDR3 nucleotides read TGTGCCATCAACGGCGAAGAAACTCGTCTTGGCTACACCTTC. The V and J genes are TRBV10-3 and TRBJ1-2; D is uncertain. The CDR3 sequence is 14 residues long. CDR1 ENHRY and CDR2 SYGVKD come from the germline V gene. V lost 7 bases, J lost 7 bases, and 19 bases lay in between.

A single count supports this clone. The rearrangement uses TRBV10-1 and TRBJ2-1; D is possibly TRBD2 (5 bases). Germline CDR1 reads WNHNN; CDR2 reads SYGVQD (reference sequence). The CDR3 is 15 amino acids. Deletions cut 0 bases from V and 3 bases from J, with 9 bases between. In nucleotides, the CDR3 is TGCGCCAGCAGTGAGTCCGGGATAGGCTACAATGAGCAGTTCTTC. Translated, it gives CASSESGIGYNEQFF.

The J gene is TRBJ2-2, the V gene TRBV15; unclear D gene. This CDR3 contains 13 residues. Trimming removed 1 base from V and 4 bases from J, with 4 bases in between. Looked up from germline, CDR1 is LNHNV and CDR2 is YYDKDF (reference sequence). CDR3 loop: CATSRGGTGELFF. CDR3 in DNA: TGTGCCACCAGCAGAGGCGGCACCGGGGAGCTGTTTTTT.

CDR3 sequence reads: CASSLRGRSSGNTIYF. The CDR3 coding sequence is TGTGCCAGTAGTTTACGGGGCCGAAGCTCTGGAAACACCATATATTTT. The chain links TRBV19 to TRBJ1-3; D may be TRBD1 (5 bases). Germline values: CDR1 LNHDA, CDR2 SQIVND (reference sequence). V gave up 5 bases and J gave up 0 bases, with 14 bases separating them. The CDR3 spans 16 residues. The full variable domain, with the rest looked up from reference TRBV19 and TRBJ1-3, is DGGITQSPKYLFRKEGQNVTLSCEQNLNHDAMYWYRQDPGQGLRLIYYSQIVNDFQKGDIAEGYSVSREKKESFPLTVTSAQKNPTAFYLCASSLRGRSSGNTIYFGEGSWLTVV.

This chain uses TRBV28 with TRBJ1-3, with 7 bases matching TRBD1. V shed 3 bases and J 0 bases; nucleotides not matched to a gene: 11. CDR1 is MDHEN, CDR2 SYDVKM, per germline. The CDR3 has 18 amino acids. The CDR3 reads CASSFRGAVTSSGNTIYF. Here the CDR3 DNA reads TGTGCCAGCAGTTTCAGGGGGGCGGTTACGAGCTCTGGAAACACCATATATTTT.

The rearrangement joins TRBV19 to TRBJ2-7, with D possibly matching TRBD2 (6 bases). V was pared by 4 bases and J by 6 bases, with 13 bases between. The CDR3 has 13 residues. Germline assignment: CDR1 LNHDA and CDR2 SQIVND (reference sequence). CDR3 sequence (DNA): TGTGCCAGTAGTAAGGCGGGACTGGTCGAGCAGTACTTC. Encoded protein: CASSKAGLVEQYF.

The chain links TRBV5-1 to TRBJ2-1; D unresolved. Looked up from germline, CDR1 is SGHRS and CDR2 is YFSETQ. The CDR3 spans 12 residues. V lost 4 bases, J lost 8 bases, and 10 bases lay in between. CDR3 residues: CASSTNADEQFF. As DNA, the CDR3 is TGCGCCAGCAGCACCAATGCGGATGAGCAGTTCTTC.

The chain carries TRBV27 and TRBJ2-2; 9 bases agree with TRBD1. Germline loops: CDR1 MNHEY, CDR2 SMNVEV (reference sequence). This CDR3 region has 16 residues. The V and J ends lost 6 bases and 6 bases, in that order; junction bases with no gene match: 11. The CDR3 DNA reads TGTGCCAGCAGCCTCCCGGACAGGGGTTTTTCCGGGGAGCTGTTTTTT. As protein: CASSLPDRGFSGELFF.

The gene calls are TRBV6-5 and TRBJ1-5; D ambiguous. CDR1 and CDR2 (germline): MNHEY, SVGAGI. The CDR3 contains 13 residues. Trimming cost V 6 bases and J 0 bases, with 6 bases left between them. CDR3 DNA sequence: TGTGCCAGCAGCCCAAATAGCAATCAGCCCCAGCATTTT. Protein product: CASSPNSNQPQHF.

The chain couples TRBV7-6 to TRBJ1-4; 7 nucleotides match TRBD1. After removal of 3 bases from V and 2 bases from J, the junction contained 6 bases not matched to a gene. CDR1 and CDR2 (germline): SGHVS, FNYEAQ. The CDR3 totals 16 residues. CDR3 sequence reads: CASSLGPGGTNEKLFF. As DNA, the CDR3 is TGTGCCAGCAGCTTGGGGCCAGGGGGGACTAATGAAAAACTGTTTTTT.

This chain joins TRBV7-9 and TRBJ2-5; D gene unclear. CDR3 length equals 16 residues. Germline V gene sequence: CDR1 SEHNR, CDR2 FQNEAQ (reference sequence). With 5 bases removed from V and 0 bases from J, the gap between germline ends came to 16 bases. This CDR3 reads CASSQPRSAYQETQYF. The CDR3 coding sequence is TGTGCCAGCAGCCAACCGAGGTCCGCGTACCAAGAGACCCAGTACTTC.

J is TRBJ2-1 and V is TRBV7-6; D remains unclear. With 5 bases removed from V and 5 bases from J, the gap between germline ends came to 13 bases. The CDR3 consists of 14 residues. Germline CDR1 reads SGHVS; CDR2 reads FNYEAQ. The CDR3 here is CASSLRIRNNEQFF. The CDR3 bases are TGTGCCAGCAGCCTCCGGATCAGAAACAATGAGCAGTTCTTC.

The chain carries TRBV28 and TRBJ2-4, with 10 bases fitting TRBD1. Germline V gene data show CDR1 as MDHEN and CDR2 as SYDVKM. The CDR3 has 15 amino acids. With V trimmed by 4 bases and J by 8 bases, 8 bases remained unmatched. The CDR3 DNA reads TGTGCCAGCAGTTCGGGACAGGGGCACGGGGACATTCAGTACTTC. This gives the protein CASSSGQGHGDIQYF.

The V call is TRBV28, the J call TRBJ2-1; tentatively, D is TRBD1 or TRBD2 (5 bases each). The ends were cut back, 5 bases at V and 6 bases at J, with 14 bases in the middle. The CDR3 totals 14 residues. Germline CDR1 and CDR2: MDHEN and SYDVKM. The CDR3 is CASSLPGLANEQFF. In DNA, the CDR3 is TGTGCCAGCAGTCTACCGGGGCTAGCCAATGAGCAGTTCTTC.

The V and J genes are TRBV5-6 and TRBJ2-1, with D tentatively TRBD1 (5 bases). Germline V gene sequence: CDR1 SGHDT, CDR2 YYEEEE. The V end was cut by 0 bases, the J end by 0 bases, with 10 bases between. This CDR3 region has 16 residues. CDR3 in amino acids: CASSLARQLSYNEQFF. In nucleotides, the CDR3 is TGTGCCAGCAGCTTGGCCCGACAGCTCTCCTACAATGAGCAGTTCTTC.

V is TRBV7-3 and J is TRBJ2-5; 9 bases map to TRBD1. Trimming at V came to 4 bases and at J to 1 base, leaving 1 base not matched to a gene. This CDR3 is built from 14 residues. The germline V gene has CDR1 SGHTA and CDR2 FQGTGA. CDR3 residues: CASSSTGGQETQYF. In DNA, the CDR3 is TGTGCCAGCAGCTCGACAGGGGGCCAAGAGACCCAGTACTTC.

The chain recombines TRBV19 with TRBJ2-2; no definite D call. There are 15 residues in the CDR3. V lost 4 bases and J lost 5, with 14 bases in between. Germline V lookup: CDR1 LNHDA, CDR2 SQIVND (reference sequence). In DNA, the CDR3 is TGTGCCAGTAGTAGTCCGCTAAAGAGGACCGGGGAGCTGTTTTTT. The encoded protein is CASSSPLKRTGELFF. The entire variable domain, with the rest obtained from reference TRBV19 and TRBJ2-2, is as follows: DGGITQSPKYLFRKEGQNVTLSCEQNLNHDAMYWYRQDPGQGLRLIYYSQIVNDFQKGDIAEGYSVSREKKESFPLTVTSAQKNPTAFYLCASSSPLKRTGELFFGEGSRLTVL.

The chain carries TRBV5-1 and TRBJ1-3, with D possibly being TRBD1 (5 bases). V was trimmed by 0 bases and J by 3 bases, leaving 7 bases between them. Germline V gene data show CDR1 as SGHRS and CDR2 as YFSETQ. The CDR3 contains 14 residues. CDR3 DNA: TGCGCCAGCAGCTTGGCAGGGAATGGAAACACCATATATTTT. Residues: CASSLAGNGNTIYF.

This clone was seen more than once but under ten times. CDR3 nucleotides: TGTGCCAGCTCACCACCGACACACTTCTCTGGAAACACCATATATTTT. It translates to CASSPPTHFSGNTIYF. The chain has TRBV18 and TRBJ1-3; D is uncertain. Trimming left V 0 bases short and J 0 bases short, with 9 bases between. Germline loops: CDR1 KGHSH, CDR2 LQKENI. This CDR3 contains 16 residues. The full variable domain, with the rest looked up from reference TRBV18 and TRBJ1-3, is NAGVMQNPRHLVRRRGQEARLRCSPMKGHSHVYWYRQLPEEGLKFMVYLQKENIIDESGMPKERFSAEFPKEGPSILRIQQVVRGDSAAYFCASSPPTHFSGNTIYFGEGSWLTVV.

V usage is TRBV10-1 and J usage is TRBJ1-6; D possibly corresponds to TRBD1 (5 bases). Germline V gene sequence: CDR1 WNHNN, CDR2 SYGVQD (reference sequence). The V end was cut by 2 bases, the J end by 12 bases, with 14 bases between. This CDR3 has 14 residues. The CDR3 DNA sequence: TGCGCCAGCAGTGAGAGTCGTCAGGGTGGACCCCTCCACTTT. It translates to CASSESRQGGPLHF.

CDR3 nucleotides: TGCGCCAGCAGCCCACGTCCACCACCAGATACGCAGTATTTT. It codes for CASSPRPPPDTQYF. The V gene is TRBV5-1, the J gene TRBJ2-3; no clear D. Germline CDR1 SGHRS, CDR2 YFSETQ. Trimming cost V 4 bases and J 4 bases, with 13 bases left between them. The CDR3 covers 14 residues.

The V gene is TRBV16, the J gene TRBJ1-5, with D possibly being TRBD1 (6 bases). The CDR3 consists of 15 residues. Per germline, CDR1 KGHSY and CDR2 FQNENV. Trimming left V 7 bases short and J 5 bases short, with 18 bases between. CDR3 in DNA: TGTGCCAGCATCGACAGGCTCACCAGGGATCAGCCCCAGCATTTT. Protein sequence: CASIDRLTRDQPQHF.

The chain joins TRBV28 to TRBJ2-1; 9 positions agree with TRBD2. Germline values: CDR1 MDHEN, CDR2 SYDVKM. The CDR3 has 13 amino acids. Germline trimming cut 7 bases from V and 7 bases from J; bases unmatched to any gene: 5. The CDR3 loop reads CASTLAGVNEQFF. As DNA, the CDR3 is TGTGCCAGCACCTTAGCGGGAGTGAATGAGCAGTTCTTC.

This CDR3 reads CASSPMGQGVTGYTF. CDR3 bases: TGTGCCAGCAGCCCGATGGGACAGGGGGTAACGGGCTACACCTTC. This chain uses TRBV14 with TRBJ1-2; 11 bases match TRBD1. CDR3 length equals 15 residues. The J segment lost 8 bases and the V segment lost 4 bases, leaving 9 bases of the junction unmatched. Germline V CDR1 and CDR2: SGHDN, FVKESK.

This clone was seen just once. The chain links TRBV2 to TRBJ2-2; D remains unclear. Trimming took off 4 bases at V and 2 bases at J, with 11 bases between the two ends. The CDR3 loop spans 15 amino acids. Germline V CDR1 and CDR2: SNHLY, FYNNEI. The CDR3 coding sequence is TGTGCCAGCAGTGGTCCCCAGACTAACACCGGGGAGCTGTTTTTT. Translating it yields CASSGPQTNTGELFF.

V is TRBV6-1 and J is TRBJ2-1; D is undetermined. The V end was cut by 7 bases, the J end by 1 base, with 11 bases between. Germline lookup yields CDR1 MNHNS and CDR2 SASEGT. CDR3 length: 14 residues. Here the CDR3 reads CASTSMRSYNEQFF. CDR3 coding DNA: TGTGCCAGCACCTCGATGCGATCCTACAATGAGCAGTTCTTC.

The chain is built from TRBV7-2 and TRBJ1-3; D is undetermined. The CDR3 spans 13 residues. Germline V gives CDR1 SGHTA, CDR2 FQGNSA. With 2 bases removed from V and 4 bases from J, the gap between germline ends came to 6 bases. The CDR3, as DNA: TGTGCCAGCAGCTTAACGGCGGGAAACACCATATATTTT. Amino acid sequence: CASSLTAGNTIYF. Combining the CDR3 with reference TRBV7-2 and TRBJ1-3 gives the whole variable domain GAGVSQSPSNKVTEKGKDVELRCDPISGHTALYWYRQSLGQGLEFLIYFQGNSAPDKSGLPSDRFSAERTGGSVSTLTIQRTQQEDSAVYLCASSLTAGNTIYFGEGSWLTVV.

The rearrangement uses TRBV21-1 and TRBJ2-7; the listed D gene, TRBD1, was not tested against the DNA. TRBV21-1 is a recognized pseudogene. This CDR3 is built from 15 residues. The CDR3 region is CASSKTYQPHYEQYF. CDR3 sequence (DNA): TGTGCCAGCAGCAAGACATATCAGCCTCACTACGAGCAGTACTTC.

This chain connects TRBV6-6 to TRBJ2-7; D is perhaps TRBD1 (5 bases). CDR1 and CDR2 (germline): MNHNY, SVGAGI (reference sequence). The CDR3 is made up of 13 amino acids. Trimming removed 6 bases at V and 4 bases at J, with 13 bases between. This chain's CDR3 is CASSQGVRYEQYF. CDR3 coding DNA: TGTGCCAGCAGCCAAGGGGTACGTTACGAGCAGTACTTC.

DNA of the CDR3: TGTGCCAGCAGTTTAGCGGGAGCCTACGAGCAGTACTTC. As protein: CASSLAGAYEQYF. The chain recombines TRBV28 with TRBJ2-7, with 7 positions matching TRBD2. V trimming: 2 bases; J trimming: 2 bases; junction bases outside the gene matches: 0. Per germline, CDR1 MDHEN and CDR2 SYDVKM. The CDR3 has 13 residues.